The 5 T cell receptor beta chains presented below share a single source sample, sequenced in a study of blood T cell repertoires in COVID-19. TCRdb's table, derived via immunoSEQ multiplex PCR, lists solely in-frame clones and lacks some. The table records roughly 80,000 clones, around 88% of them present only once. Sequencing was done on a sample of peripheral blood. The source of these receptors is an elderly woman with acute or convalescent COVID-19.

The rearrangement uses TRBV7-8 and TRBJ2-7; 7 nucleotides align to TRBD2. Losses at the gene ends were 4 bases for V and 4 bases for J; bases not matched to a gene: 4. The CDR3 loop spans 13 amino acids. CDR1 and CDR2 from the germline V gene are SGHVS and FQNEAQ. The CDR3 DNA reads as TGTGCCAGCAGCTACAAGCGGGAATACGAGCAGTACTTC. Translated, it gives CASSYKREYEQYF.

The chain carries TRBV6-8 and TRBJ2-3; 12 nucleotides match TRBD2. Germline V gives CDR1 MNHGY, CDR2 SAAAGT. The CDR3 covers 18 residues. The trim removed 0 bases at V and 2 bases at J, leaving 6 bases unmatched. This CDR3 reads CASSYSQSSGGATDTQYF. For the CDR3, the DNA is TGTGCCAGCAGTTACTCGCAATCTAGCGGGGGGGCCACAGATACGCAGTATTTT.

The chain recombines TRBV5-1 with TRBJ2-1; the match to TRBD2 covers 9 bases. CDR1 is SGHRS, CDR2 YFSETQ, per germline. J lost 6 bases, V lost 0 bases, and 4 bases had no gene match. This CDR3 has 15 residues. CDR3 amino acids: CASSLVAGGGNEQFF. The DNA of the CDR3 is TGCGCCAGCAGCTTGGTTGCGGGAGGGGGCAATGAGCAGTTCTTC.

This sequence joins TRBV7-2 and TRBJ2-5; 9 positions agree with TRBD2. The CDR3 extends over 14 amino acids. Germline V gene lookup returns CDR1 SGHTA and CDR2 FQGNSA. V dropped 1 base and J dropped 5; count of bases not matched to a gene: 2. The CDR3 bases are TGTGCCAGCAGCTTAGTTGCGGGGGGGGAGACCCAGTACTTC. This sequence encodes CASSLVAGGETQYF.

The chain has TRBV7-9 and TRBJ2-3; 11 bases fit TRBD2. V trimming: 6 bases; J trimming: 2 bases; junction bases outside the gene matches: 4. There are 15 residues in the CDR3. The germline CDR1 and CDR2 sequences are SEHNR and FQNEAQ (reference sequence). As DNA, the CDR3 is TGTGCCAGCAGTTGGGGACTAGCGGTCACAGATACGCAGTATTTT. It specifies CASSWGLAVTDTQYF. Combining the CDR3 with reference TRBV7-9 and TRBJ2-3 gives the whole variable domain DTGVSQNPRHKITKRGQNVTFRCDPISEHNRLYWYRQTLGQGPEFLTYFQNEAQLEKSRLLSDRFSAERPKGSFSTLEIQRTEQGDSAMYLCASSWGLAVTDTQYFGPGTRLTVL.